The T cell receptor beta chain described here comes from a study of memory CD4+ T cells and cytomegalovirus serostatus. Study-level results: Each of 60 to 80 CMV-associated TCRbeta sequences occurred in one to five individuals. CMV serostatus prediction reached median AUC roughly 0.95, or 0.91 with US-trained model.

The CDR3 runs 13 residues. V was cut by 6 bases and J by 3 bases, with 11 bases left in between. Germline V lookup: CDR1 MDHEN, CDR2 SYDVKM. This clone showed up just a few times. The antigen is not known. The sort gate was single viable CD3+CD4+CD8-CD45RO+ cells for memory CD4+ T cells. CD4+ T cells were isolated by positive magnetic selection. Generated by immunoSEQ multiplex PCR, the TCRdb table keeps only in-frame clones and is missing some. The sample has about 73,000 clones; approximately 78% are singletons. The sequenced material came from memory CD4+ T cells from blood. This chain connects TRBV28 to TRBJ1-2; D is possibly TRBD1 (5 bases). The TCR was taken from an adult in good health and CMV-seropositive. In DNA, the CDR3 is TGTGCCAGCAGCCTGGGACGGGACTATGGCTACACCTTC. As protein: CASSLGRDYGYTF.